This T cell receptor (beta chain) originates from a study of blood T cell repertoires in COVID-19. Study-level information: The United States, Italy and Spain supplied acute and convalescent COVID-19 samples. Nucleic acid was either cDNA or gDNA, and it came from T cells, B-cell-depleted T cells, or PBMCs.

V was pared by 3 bases and J by 0 bases, with 6 bases between. The V gene's germline CDR1 is SNHLY and CDR2 FYNNEI. The CDR3 totals 14 residues. In the authors' workflow: Estimates of nucleated cell counts were drawn from the amplification of reference gene primers. The table came from immunoSEQ multiplex PCR; TCRdb's copy has only in-frame clones and leaves some out. V, J and clone size were drawn from that table, and D and trimming were deduced from the DNA. The profile shows about 320,000 clones, 65% to 90% of them singletons. The V and J genes are TRBV2 and TRBJ1-5; no firm D call. Input material: peripheral blood. The TCR sequence derives from a human donor in a cohort sampled during active COVID-19. The CDR3 coding sequence is TGTGCCAGCAGTGACATCTATAGCAATCAGCCCCAGCATTTT. This gives the protein CASSDIYSNQPQHF. The full variable domain, with the rest looked up from reference TRBV2 and TRBJ1-5, is EPEVTQTPSHQVTQMGQEVILRCVPISNHLYFYWYRQILGQKVEFLVSFYNNEISEKSEIFDDQFSVERPDGSNFTLKIRSTKLEDSAMYFCASSDIYSNQPQHFGDGTRLSIL.